One and the same sample provided the 27 T cell receptor beta chains below, sequenced in a study of preoperative IRX-2 immunotherapy in early breast cancer (dated by TCRdb to about 2019). Interpreted using the paper, the treatment or condition label stands for: preoperative locoregional IRX-2 cytokine immunotherapy. The library was obtained by the immunoSEQ multiplex PCR assay. Not all clones reach the TCRdb copy of this immuneACCESS table, which keeps in-frame sequences only. Checked studies attribute under half of the gap to unresolved V genes and leave the rest unexplained. This sample comprises over 9,500 clones, over 80% of them detected only once. The ten largest clones add up to 4.5% to 7% of the sample. Material: lymph node tissue, obtained before IRX-2 immunotherapy. The receptors originated from a human donor with breast cancer.

The V call is TRBV6-8, the J call TRBJ2-5, with 8 bases lining up with TRBD2. This CDR3 is 15 amino acids long. The trim removed 4 bases at V and 5 bases at J, leaving 9 bases unmatched. Germline V CDR1 and CDR2: MNHGY, SAAAGT. CDR3 sequence: CASSLDSGGWETQYF. CDR3 nucleotides: TGTGCCAGCAGTTTGGACAGCGGGGGATGGGAGACCCAGTACTTC.

This clone was counted a single time. The chain carries TRBV12-2 and TRBJ1-1; TRBD1 is the table's D call and was not checked against the DNA. TRBV12-2 is a pseudogene segment. The CDR3 runs 14 residues. The CDR3 DNA follows: TGTGCCAGTCTTTCAACCGACAGGCCCACTGAAGCTTTCTTT. Translation: CASLSTDRPTEAFF.

In nucleotides, the CDR3 is TGTGCCAGCAGCCAAGACCACAGCGATTCTTACAATGAGCAGTTCTTC. Translating gives CASSQDHSDSYNEQFF. The chain couples TRBV14 to TRBJ2-1, with D unclear. The V gene lost 0 bases and the J gene lost 4 bases, with 13 bases spanning the gap. CDR3 length: 16 amino acids. Germline CDR1 and CDR2: SGHDN and FVKESK. Based on the CDR3 plus reference TRBV14 and TRBJ2-1, the full variable domain is EAGVTQFPSHSVIEKGQTVTLRCDPISGHDNLYWYRRVMGKEIKFLLHFVKESKQDESGMPNNRFLAERTGGTYSTLKVQPAELEDSGVYFCASSQDHSDSYNEQFFGPGTRLTVL.

The J gene is TRBJ1-4, the V gene TRBV19; maybe TRBD1 (5 bases). Per germline, CDR1 LNHDA and CDR2 SQIVND (reference sequence). The CDR3 length is 14 residues. The ends were cut back, 5 bases at V and 7 bases at J, with 14 bases in the middle. CDR3 residues: CASSPGGIVEKLFF. DNA for the CDR3: TGTGCCAGTAGTCCGGGGGGTATTGTTGAAAAACTGTTTTTT.

The V gene is TRBV5-1, the J gene TRBJ2-7, with 12 nucleotides matching TRBD2. With 1 base clipped from V and 3 bases from J, the junction kept 2 bases outside the gene matches. The CDR3 consists of 15 residues. Germline lookup yields CDR1 SGHRS and CDR2 YFSETQ. CDR3 amino acids: CASSLRLAGDYEQYF. The CDR3 nucleotides read TGCGCCAGCAGCTTGAGACTAGCGGGAGACTACGAGCAGTACTTC. Supplemented by reference TRBV5-1 and TRBJ2-7, the full variable domain reads KAGVTQTPRYLIKTRGQQVTLSCSPISGHRSVSWYQQTPGQGLQFLFEYFSETQRNKGNFPGRFSGRQFSNSRSEMNVSTLELGDSALYLCASSLRLAGDYEQYFGPGTRLTVT.

The J gene is TRBJ2-6, the V gene TRBV19; 8 nucleotides agree with TRBD2. CDR1 and CDR2 from the germline V gene are LNHDA and SQIVND (reference sequence). CDR3 length equals 17 residues. Losses at the gene ends were 5 bases for V and 1 base for J; bases not matched to a gene: 7. CDR3 loop: CASSSPGGGSGANVLTF. The CDR3 DNA follows: TGTGCCAGTAGTTCCCCGGGCGGGGGGTCTGGGGCCAACGTCCTGACTTTC.

CDR3 region: CASSFQGLAGDTQYF. The DNA of the CDR3 is TGTGCCAGCAGTTTTCAGGGACTAGCGGGAGATACGCAGTATTTT. The chain recombines TRBV28 with TRBJ2-3, with 12 positions matching TRBD2. J gave up 5 bases and V 3 bases, and 3 bases lay outside the gene matches. The CDR3 length is 15 residues. The germline CDR1 and CDR2 sequences are MDHEN and SYDVKM.

The genes are TRBV7-1 and TRBJ1-1, with D hard to call. TRBV7-1 carries the ORF label, with uncertain function. The CDR3 covers 15 residues. Trimming took off 4 bases at V and 2 bases at J, with 14 bases between the two ends. CDR3 nucleotide sequence: TGTGCCAGCAGCTTGGGGTCTGGCAGAAACACTGAAGCTTTCTTT. Its protein product is CASSLGSGRNTEAFF.

This clone has just one count. One end of the junction varies from germline; a read error may be responsible. The same CDR3 is also encoded by other DNA sequences in this sample. V gene TRBV28 combines with J gene TRBJ2-6, with a tentative D call TRBD1 (6 bases). Looked up from germline, CDR1 is MDHEN and CDR2 is SYDVKM. This CDR3 is built from 18 residues. CDR3 nucleotides: TGTGCCAGCACCTCCCCAGCAGGGGCGAACTCTGGGGCTAACGTCCTGACTTTC. Translated: CASTSPAGANSGANVLTF.

The chain has TRBV19 and TRBJ1-3; D is unresolved. The CDR3 totals 15 residues. Trimming stripped 5 bases from V and 0 bases from J, with 11 bases between. CDR1 is LNHDA, CDR2 SQIVND, per germline (reference sequence). This chain's CDR3 is CASSPGRGSGNTIYF. CDR3 sequence (DNA): TGTGCCAGTAGTCCCGGACGGGGCTCTGGAAACACCATATATTTT.

The V and J genes are TRBV5-2 and TRBJ2-2. TRBV5-2 is described as a pseudogene. The CDR3 has 13 amino acids. CDR3 in amino acids: CASSSHLGGELFF. CDR3 nucleotide sequence: TGTGCCAGCAGCTCTCATCTGGGCGGGGAGCTGTTTTTT.

V and J are TRBV6-8 and TRBJ1-1, with TRBD1 identical over 8 bases. Unmatched junction bases numbered 3, after V lost 2 bases and J lost 1 base. Germline CDR1 MNHGY, CDR2 SAAAGT. This CDR3 is built from 15 residues. CDR3 loop: CASSYPTGGNTEAFF. CDR3 nucleotides: TGTGCCAGCAGTTACCCAACAGGGGGGAACACTGAAGCTTTCTTT.

The chain links TRBV19 to TRBJ2-3, with D uncertain. In germline, CDR1 is LNHDA, CDR2 SQIVND (reference sequence). The ends were cut back, 0 bases at V and 0 bases at J, with 16 bases in the middle. The CDR3 consists of 18 residues. CDR3 loop: CASSIEFWAGASTDTQYF. In nucleotides, the CDR3 is TGTGCCAGTAGTATAGAGTTTTGGGCAGGAGCTAGCACAGATACGCAGTATTTT.

The chain has TRBV18 and TRBJ1-1; D gene ambiguous. CDR1 KGHSH and CDR2 LQKENI come from the germline V gene. This CDR3 has 13 residues. V was cut by 3 bases and J by 2 bases, with 7 bases left in between. The CDR3 reads CASSPSANTEAFF. The CDR3 DNA follows: TGTGCCAGCTCACCTTCGGCAAACACTGAAGCTTTCTTT.

V usage is TRBV23-1 and J usage is TRBJ2-7; possible D gene TRBD2, 5 bases. TRBV23-1 is an ORF for which the function is uncertain. Deletions cut 8 bases from V and 2 bases from J, with 13 bases between. The CDR3 loop spans 13 amino acids. In nucleotides, the CDR3 is TGCGCCAGCCGGAGGACGGGTACCTACGAGCAGTACTTC. This translates into CASRRTGTYEQYF.

The chain is built from TRBV11-3 and TRBJ2-2; TRBD2 is a possible D gene (6 bases). The V and J ends lost 5 bases and 5 bases respectively, with 12 bases between them. There are 14 residues in the CDR3. Per the germline V gene, CDR1 is SGHNT and CDR2 is YENEEA. The CDR3 here is CASSPGGRTGELFF. The CDR3 nucleotides are TGTGCCAGCAGCCCCGGGGGAAGAACCGGGGAGCTGTTTTTT.

V gene TRBV6-8 combines with J gene TRBJ2-3; 9 bases align to TRBD1. CDR3 size: 16 residues. Germline values: CDR1 MNHGY, CDR2 SAAAGT. Trimming removed 7 bases from V and 4 bases from J; junction bases left unmatched: 12. The DNA of the CDR3 is TGTGCCAGCAACACAGACCGGGACAGGGAAGCAGATACGCAGTATTTT. It is translated as CASNTDRDREADTQYF.

This clone was observed a single time. The chain uses TRBV23-1 and TRBJ2-5, with D tentatively TRBD1 (6 bases). TRBV23-1 qualifies as an ORF whose function is uncertain. Trimming pared 6 bases from V and 0 bases from J, leaving 14 bases between. The CDR3 sequence is 15 residues long. In nucleotides, the CDR3 is TGCGCCAGCAGCCCCTTGGGACAAGACCAAGAGACCCAGTACTTC. Its protein is CASSPLGQDQETQYF.

CDR3 residues: CATSRARLAGVYEQYF. CDR3 bases: TGTGCCACCAGCAGGGCCCGCCTAGCGGGGGTCTACGAGCAGTACTTC. The rearrangement links TRBV15 to TRBJ2-7, with 10 nucleotides matching TRBD2. V gave up 3 bases and J gave up 3 bases; unmatched junction bases: 8. CDR3 length: 16 residues. Germline CDR1 and CDR2: LNHNV and YYDKDF (reference sequence).

The chain is built from TRBV18 and TRBJ2-2; D is unresolved. Looked up from germline, CDR1 is KGHSH and CDR2 is LQKENI. The CDR3 totals 12 residues. The V end lost 1 base, the J end lost 5 bases, and 2 bases lay between the germline ends. In nucleotides, the CDR3 is TGTGCCAGCTCACCACTAACCGGGGAGCTGTTTTTT. It codes for CASSPLTGELFF.

This chain links TRBV10-1 with TRBJ2-1, with TRBD2 matching over 13 bases. CDR1 is WNHNN, CDR2 SYGVQD, per germline (reference sequence). The J segment lost 8 bases and the V segment lost 4 bases, leaving 11 bases of the junction unmatched. The CDR3 is 17 amino acids. The DNA of the CDR3 is TGCGCCAGCAGTGGGACTAGCGGGAGCTGGTCTTCGGATGAGCAGTTCTTC. It translates to CASSGTSGSWSSDEQFF.

The gene calls are TRBV23-1 and TRBJ1-1; 8 bases line up with TRBD1. TRBV23-1 is treated as an ORF (open reading frame) with a function not yet certain. J was trimmed by 4 bases and V by 4 bases; bases with no gene match: 2. This CDR3 has 13 amino acids. CDR3 in amino acids: CASSLDRGTEAFF. Here the CDR3 DNA reads TGCGCCAGCAGTCTAGACAGGGGCACTGAAGCTTTCTTT.

This sequence joins TRBV28 and TRBJ1-3; no reliable D call. This CDR3 contains 15 residues. Trimming removed 5 bases from V and 0 bases from J, with 11 bases in between. Germline CDR1 MDHEN, CDR2 SYDVKM. The chain's CDR3 is CASSAAQSSGNTIYF. The DNA of the CDR3 is TGTGCCAGCAGTGCGGCGCAGTCCTCTGGAAACACCATATATTTT.

The V call is TRBV6-9, the J call TRBJ2-1; D unclear. From germline, CDR1 is MNHGY and CDR2 SVAAGI. CDR3 length: 14 amino acids. With 7 bases removed from V and 0 bases from J, the gap between germline ends came to 10 bases. The CDR3 region is CASMGSSSYNEQFF. The CDR3 coding sequence is TGTGCCAGCATGGGCAGCAGCTCCTACAATGAGCAGTTCTTC.

The V and J genes are TRBV7-6 and TRBJ2-1; 11 nucleotides line up with TRBD2. Germline CDR1 and CDR2: SGHVS and FNYEAQ. V was pared by 5 bases and J by 1 base, with 4 bases of the junction left unmatched. This CDR3 comprises 16 residues. CDR3 DNA: TGTGCCAGCAGCATAGGGACTAGCGGATCCTACAATGAGCAGTTCTTC. Encoded protein: CASSIGTSGSYNEQFF.

The CDR3 DNA sequence: TGTGCCAGCAGTTTCGGCCCCTACGAGCAGTACTTC. Protein sequence: CASSFGPYEQYF. The chain employs TRBV28 and TRBJ2-7; D is unresolved. The V end was cut by 3 bases, the J end by 2 bases, with 5 bases between. The CDR3 runs to 12 residues. Germline V gene sequence: CDR1 MDHEN, CDR2 SYDVKM. The full variable domain, completed using reference TRBV28 and TRBJ2-7, is DVKVTQSSRYLVKRTGEKVFLECVQDMDHENMFWYRQDPGLGLRLIYFSYDVKMKEKGDIPEGYSVSREKKERFSLILESASTNQTSMYLCASSFGPYEQYFGPGTRLTVT.

The rearrangement uses TRBV18 and TRBJ2-2, with D perhaps TRBD1 (6 bases). This CDR3 comprises 14 residues. Trimming left V 6 bases short and J 1 base short, with 9 bases between. CDR1 is KGHSH and CDR2 is LQKENI in the germline V gene. The CDR3 region has the DNA TGTGCCAGCTCCCTACAGGGGAACACCGGGGAGCTGTTTTTT. It codes for CASSLQGNTGELFF.